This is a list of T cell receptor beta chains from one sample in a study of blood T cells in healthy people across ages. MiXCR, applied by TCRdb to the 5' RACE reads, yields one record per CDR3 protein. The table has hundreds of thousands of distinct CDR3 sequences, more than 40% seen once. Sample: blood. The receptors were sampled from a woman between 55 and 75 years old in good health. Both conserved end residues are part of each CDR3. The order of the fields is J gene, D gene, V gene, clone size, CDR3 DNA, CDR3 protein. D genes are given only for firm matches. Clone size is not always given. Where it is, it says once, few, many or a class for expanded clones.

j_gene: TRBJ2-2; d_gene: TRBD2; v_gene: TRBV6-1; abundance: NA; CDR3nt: TGTGCCAACAGTAAGGGAGGACTAGCGGGATCCCCCGGGGAGCTGTTTTTT; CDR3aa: CANSKGGLAGSPGELFF
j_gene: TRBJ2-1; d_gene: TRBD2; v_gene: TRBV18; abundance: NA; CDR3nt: TGTGCCAGCTCACCACCGACTAGCGACTACTCCTACAATGAGCAGTTCTTC; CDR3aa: CASSPPTSDYSYNEQFF
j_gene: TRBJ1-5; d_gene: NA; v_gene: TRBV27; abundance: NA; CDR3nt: TGTGCCAGTAACCCCGTCGGGGGCGTTCAGCCCCAGCATTTT; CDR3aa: CASNPVGGVQPQHF
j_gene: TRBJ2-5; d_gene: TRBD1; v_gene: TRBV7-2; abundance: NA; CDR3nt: TGTGCCAGCAGCCTACCTCAGGGGGCAAGGGGAGAGACCCAGTACTTC; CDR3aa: CASSLPQGARGETQYF
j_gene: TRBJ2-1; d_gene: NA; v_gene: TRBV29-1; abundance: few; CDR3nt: TGCAGCGTTGAAGATTCGGGGGAACCCTACAATGAGCAGTTCTTC; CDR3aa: CSVEDSGEPYNEQFF
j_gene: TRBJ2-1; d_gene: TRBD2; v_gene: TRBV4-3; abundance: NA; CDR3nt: TGCGCCAGCAGCCTAGAGGGACTAGCGGGGTACAATGAGCAGTTCTTC; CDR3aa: CASSLEGLAGYNEQFF
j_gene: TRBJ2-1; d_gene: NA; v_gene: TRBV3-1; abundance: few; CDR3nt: TGTGCCAGCAGCCATATAAGGGGGATCCCCAATGAGCAGTTCTTC; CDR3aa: CASSHIRGIPNEQFF
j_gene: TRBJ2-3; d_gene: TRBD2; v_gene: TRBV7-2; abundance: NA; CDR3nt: TGTGCCAACAGCTTAAACCCAGCGGGAGAAGCAGATACGCAGTATTTT; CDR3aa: CANSLNPAGEADTQYF
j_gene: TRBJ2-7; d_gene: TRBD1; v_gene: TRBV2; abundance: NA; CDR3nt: TGTGCCAGCACCGGACAGGCCGCCTACGAGCAGTACTTC; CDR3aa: CASTGQAAYEQYF
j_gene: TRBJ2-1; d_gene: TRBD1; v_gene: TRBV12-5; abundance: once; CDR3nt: TGTGCTAGTGGTTTTGGGACAGGCGGGCGAAATGAGCAGTTCTTC; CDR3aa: CASGFGTGGRNEQFF
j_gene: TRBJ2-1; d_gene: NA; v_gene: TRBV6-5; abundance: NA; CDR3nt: TGTGCCAGCAGTTATAGGGGATCGCAGTTCTTC; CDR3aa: CASSYRGSQFF
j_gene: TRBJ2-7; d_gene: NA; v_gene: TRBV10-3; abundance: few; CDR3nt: TGTGCCATCAGTGATCGACTAGAGCCCTACGAGCAGTACTTC; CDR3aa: CAISDRLEPYEQYF
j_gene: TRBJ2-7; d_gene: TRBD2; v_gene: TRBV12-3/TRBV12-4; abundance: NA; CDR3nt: TGTGCCAGCAGTCCGCTAGCGGGAGGGGTGGGGCAGCAGTACTTC; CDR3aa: CASSPLAGGVGQQYF
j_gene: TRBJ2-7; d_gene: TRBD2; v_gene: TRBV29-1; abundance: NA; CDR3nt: TGCAGCGTTTACGGCGGGAGCTCCTACAATGAGCAGTACTTC; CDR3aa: CSVYGGSSYNEQYF
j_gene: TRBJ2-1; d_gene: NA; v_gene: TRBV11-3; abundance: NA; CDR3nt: TGTGCCAGCAGCTTAGGGGGACGACATGGCGGGCAGTTCTTC; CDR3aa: CASSLGGRHGGQFF
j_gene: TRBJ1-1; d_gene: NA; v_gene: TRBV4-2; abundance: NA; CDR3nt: TGTGCCAGCAGCCAAGGCGGGGTGGGGGGCACTGAAGCTTTCTTT; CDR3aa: CASSQGGVGGTEAFF
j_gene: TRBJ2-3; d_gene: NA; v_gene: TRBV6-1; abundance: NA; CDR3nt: TGTGCCAGCGTCGACGGGGGCTTGAGCACAGATACGCAGTATTTT; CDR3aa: CASVDGGLSTDTQYF
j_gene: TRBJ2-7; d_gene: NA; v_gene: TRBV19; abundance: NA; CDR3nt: TGTGCCAGTAGTATCTTTTTCAGGGTGAGCGAGCAGTACTTC; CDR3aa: CASSIFFRVSEQYF
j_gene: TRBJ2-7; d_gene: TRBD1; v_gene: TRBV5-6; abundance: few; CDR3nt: TGTGCCAGCAGCTCGCGAAGGGACAGGGGCCCCTTTCCCTACGAGCAGTACTTC; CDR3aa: CASSSRRDRGPFPYEQYF
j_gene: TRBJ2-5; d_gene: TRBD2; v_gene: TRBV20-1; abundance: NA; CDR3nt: TGCAGTGCTCGCTATGGGACTATGGAGACCCAGTACTTC; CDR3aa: CSARYGTMETQYF
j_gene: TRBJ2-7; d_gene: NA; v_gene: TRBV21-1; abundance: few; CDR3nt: TGTGCCAGCAGCAAAGCGGGACTAGCGGTTTCCGAGCAGTACTTC; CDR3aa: CASSKAGLAVSEQYF
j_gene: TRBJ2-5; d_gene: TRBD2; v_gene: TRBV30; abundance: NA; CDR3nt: TGTGCCTGGAGTGTAGCGGTGAGGGGAGGGGAGACCCAGTACTTC; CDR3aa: CAWSVAVRGGETQYF
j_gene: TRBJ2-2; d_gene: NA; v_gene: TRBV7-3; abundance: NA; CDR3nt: TGTGCCGGCAGCTCAACTGGGGCCCCCACCGGGGAGCTGTTTTTT; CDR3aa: CAGSSTGAPTGELFF
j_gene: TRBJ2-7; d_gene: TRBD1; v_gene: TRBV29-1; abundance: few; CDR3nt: TGCAGCGTCTCAACCGGGACAGGGATCTACGAGCAGTACTTC; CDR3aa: CSVSTGTGIYEQYF
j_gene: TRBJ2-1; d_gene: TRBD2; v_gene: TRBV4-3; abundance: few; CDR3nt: TGCGCCAGCAGCCAAGAGGCGGCGGGAGGGCCATTCGATGAGCAGTTCTTC; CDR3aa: CASSQEAAGGPFDEQFF
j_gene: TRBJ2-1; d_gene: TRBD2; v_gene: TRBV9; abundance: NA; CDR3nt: TGTGCCAGCAGCGTAGGTCCTGGGACTAGAGGGAGCAATGAGCAGTTCTTC; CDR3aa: CASSVGPGTRGSNEQFF